A selection of T cell receptor beta chains follows, all from one sample in a study of blood T cell repertoires in COVID-19. Generated by immunoSEQ multiplex PCR, the TCRdb table keeps only in-frame clones and is missing some. The sample has roughly 330,000 clones, roughly 86% seen once. Material for sequencing was peripheral blood. The receptors here all came from a young man with COVID-19, enrolled during active disease. The CDR3 runs from the conserved cysteine through the conserved F or W. A D gene is named only where the DNA matches it firmly. The listing skips clone size in some rows; elsewhere it reads once, few, many or a size class.

clone_size: .
j_call: TRBJ1-5
v_call: TRBV27
d_call: .
cdr3_nt: TGTGCCAGCAGCTTCAAGCCGACAGGAGTCAATCAGCCCCAGCATTTT
cdr3_aa: CASSFKPTGVNQPQHF

clone_size: .
j_call: TRBJ2-2
v_call: TRBV21-1
d_call: .
cdr3_nt: TGTGCCAGCAGCAAAGTAGCGACTAGCGGGGGAACGAACACCGGGGAGCTGTTTTTT
cdr3_aa: CASSKVATSGGTNTGELFF

clone_size: .
j_call: TRBJ2-7
v_call: TRBV7-9
d_call: .
cdr3_nt: TGTGCCAGCAGCTTAGTTCCGGGGGTGGAGTACGAGCAGTACTTC
cdr3_aa: CASSLVPGVEYEQYF

clone_size: .
j_call: TRBJ2-7
v_call: TRBV27
d_call: .
cdr3_nt: TGTGCCAGCAGTTCGGTGACAGCCTACGAGCAGTACTTC
cdr3_aa: CASSSVTAYEQYF

clone_size: .
j_call: TRBJ2-2
v_call: TRBV19
d_call: .
cdr3_nt: TGTGCCAGTAGTTGGGCAGGGGAGACCGGGGAGCTGTTTTTT
cdr3_aa: CASSWAGETGELFF

clone_size: few
j_call: TRBJ2-7
v_call: TRBV11-2
d_call: .
cdr3_nt: TGTGCCAGCAGCTTAGGGCACGTAGAGGACGAGCAGTACTTC
cdr3_aa: CASSLGHVEDEQYF

clone_size: once
j_call: TRBJ1-2
v_call: TRBV7-2
d_call: .
cdr3_nt: TGTGCCAGCAGTCAGAGACAGGCATACTTCTATGGCTACACCTTC
cdr3_aa: CASSQRQAYFYGYTF

clone_size: .
j_call: TRBJ1-4
v_call: TRBV6-2/TRBV6-3
d_call: TRBD1
cdr3_nt: TGTGCCAGCAGTTCGGACAGGACTAATGAAAAACTGTTTTTT
cdr3_aa: CASSSDRTNEKLFF

clone_size: .
j_call: TRBJ1-2
v_call: TRBV10-1
d_call: .
cdr3_nt: TGCGCCAGCAGTGAGTCGACTCCGGGAAGACTCTATGGCTACACCTTC
cdr3_aa: CASSESTPGRLYGYTF

clone_size: once
j_call: TRBJ2-5
v_call: TRBV5-4
d_call: .
cdr3_nt: TGTGCCAGCAGCTCGTACCAGGGTGTGGCGGAGACCCAGTACTTC
cdr3_aa: CASSSYQGVAETQYF

clone_size: .
j_call: TRBJ1-5
v_call: TRBV28
d_call: .
cdr3_nt: TGTGCCAGCAGTTTATGGTCGGTTAGCAATCAGCCCCAGCATTTT
cdr3_aa: CASSLWSVSNQPQHF

clone_size: .
j_call: TRBJ2-1
v_call: TRBV4-1
d_call: TRBD2
cdr3_nt: TGCGCCAGCAGCCAAGTGTCGCGGGGGGCCTCCTACAATGAGCAGTTCTTC
cdr3_aa: CASSQVSRGASYNEQFF

clone_size: .
j_call: TRBJ2-3
v_call: TRBV28
d_call: TRBD2
cdr3_nt: TGTGCCAGCAGTTACCCTAGCGGTCCCTCCGAAGATACGCAGTATTTT
cdr3_aa: CASSYPSGPSEDTQYF

clone_size: .
j_call: TRBJ2-7
v_call: TRBV29-1
d_call: .
cdr3_nt: TGCAGCGCTCAGGTTACAGGAACCTACGAGCAGTACTTC
cdr3_aa: CSAQVTGTYEQYF

clone_size: .
j_call: TRBJ2-7
v_call: TRBV28
d_call: .
cdr3_nt: TGTGCCAGCAGGGGGCTCGGCGTAGCCTACGAGCAGTACTTC
cdr3_aa: CASRGLGVAYEQYF

clone_size: .
j_call: TRBJ2-1
v_call: TRBV20-1
d_call: TRBD2
cdr3_nt: TGCAGTGCTAGTAACCTAGCGGGATGGAATGAGCAGTTCTTC
cdr3_aa: CSASNLAGWNEQFF

clone_size: .
j_call: TRBJ2-7
v_call: TRBV9
d_call: .
cdr3_nt: TGTGCCAGCAGCGTAGGGGGTACTAGATACGAGCAGTACTTC
cdr3_aa: CASSVGGTRYEQYF

clone_size: .
j_call: TRBJ1-2
v_call: TRBV6-5
d_call: .
cdr3_nt: TGTGCCAGCAGATCCCCGGGACAACAGAACTATGGCTACACCTTC
cdr3_aa: CASRSPGQQNYGYTF

clone_size: .
j_call: TRBJ2-7
v_call: TRBV5-4
d_call: TRBD2
cdr3_nt: TGTGCCAGCAGCTTGGAGGCTAGCGGTCCTTACGAGCAGTACTTC
cdr3_aa: CASSLEASGPYEQYF

clone_size: .
j_call: TRBJ2-7
v_call: TRBV11-2
d_call: TRBD2
cdr3_nt: TGTGCCAGCAGCTTAGGTCCGGCGGGAGGGCCCTACGAGCAGTACTTC
cdr3_aa: CASSLGPAGGPYEQYF

clone_size: .
j_call: TRBJ1-5
v_call: TRBV5-6
d_call: .
cdr3_nt: TGTGCCAGCAGCTTGGAGGGGTCGTGGGAGGGAAGCTATCAGCCCCAGCATTTT
cdr3_aa: CASSLEGSWEGSYQPQHF

clone_size: few
j_call: TRBJ1-6
v_call: TRBV6-5
d_call: .
cdr3_nt: TGTGCCAGCAGTTACAGACAGTATAATTCACCCCTCCACTTT
cdr3_aa: CASSYRQYNSPLHF

clone_size: .
j_call: TRBJ1-4
v_call: TRBV29-1
d_call: .
cdr3_nt: TGCAGCGCTAGATCAACAGGTTCTAATGAAAAACTGTTTTTT
cdr3_aa: CSARSTGSNEKLFF